The present T cell receptor (beta chain) was sequenced within a study of spatial heterogeneity in lung cancer. Every TCR cDNA molecule carried a tag that served as a unique molecular identifier. MiXCR was run by TCRdb on the 5' RACE reads, yielding one entry per CDR3 protein. The sample lists just under 1,500 distinct CDR3 sequences, 7% to 9.5% occurring once. This clonotype rates as medium-sized. Time point of the sample: sample taken at primary tumor resection. In each case, whole RNA from tumor, nontumor lung or frozen PBMC was sequenced unsorted. There were 72 donors, all of them untreated patients with early-stage non-small cell lung cancer. Germline assignment: CDR1 DFQATT and CDR2 SNEGSKA (reference sequence). The V segment lost 3 bases and the J segment 3 bases; nucleotides outside the gene matches: 11. This CDR3 comprises 16 residues.

This chain connects TRBV20-1 to TRBJ2-5; TRBD1 aligns across 9 bases. The sequence came from a female donor with early-stage non-small cell lung cancer. Sequencing was performed on normal lung tissue next to the tumor, taken at surgery. CDR3 sequence: CSARPFGTGSEETQYF. DNA for the CDR3: TGCAGTGCTAGGCCATTTGGGACAGGGTCCGAAGAGACCCAGTACTTC.